The present TCR beta chain was sequenced within a study of CXCR3-negative and CXCR3-positive naive CD8 T cells. Study information: The study obtained 130 million to 150 million TRB reads, about 1.5 +/- 0.3 million per library. Findings and caveats of the study: It was found that naive subsets had comparable surface CD5, and TCR strength was inferred from TRB CDR3 properties.

For this clonotype: Antigen unknown.

CD45RO-CCR7+CD27+CD95- expression identified naive CD8+ T cells. The CDR3 covers 16 residues. In preparing the TRB cDNA libraries, 5' RACE with UMI labels was used. No DNA is given; TCRdb re-called the 5' RACE reads and lists each CDR3 protein once. The sample totals about 80,000 distinct CDR3 sequences. The origin of this receptor is a human donor in good health. Some clones in this sample may be carry-over from other donors' samples. The sequencing input was naive CXCR3- CD8+ T cells from blood. The subset: CD45RO-CCR7+CD27+CD95- naive CD8+ T cells lacking CXCR3 (TNR3-). The rearrangement joins TRBV12-3 or TRBV12-4 to TRBJ2-5; TCRdb names TRBD1, which stays unverified in the absence of DNA. CDR3 residues: CASSLSGAADQETQYF.